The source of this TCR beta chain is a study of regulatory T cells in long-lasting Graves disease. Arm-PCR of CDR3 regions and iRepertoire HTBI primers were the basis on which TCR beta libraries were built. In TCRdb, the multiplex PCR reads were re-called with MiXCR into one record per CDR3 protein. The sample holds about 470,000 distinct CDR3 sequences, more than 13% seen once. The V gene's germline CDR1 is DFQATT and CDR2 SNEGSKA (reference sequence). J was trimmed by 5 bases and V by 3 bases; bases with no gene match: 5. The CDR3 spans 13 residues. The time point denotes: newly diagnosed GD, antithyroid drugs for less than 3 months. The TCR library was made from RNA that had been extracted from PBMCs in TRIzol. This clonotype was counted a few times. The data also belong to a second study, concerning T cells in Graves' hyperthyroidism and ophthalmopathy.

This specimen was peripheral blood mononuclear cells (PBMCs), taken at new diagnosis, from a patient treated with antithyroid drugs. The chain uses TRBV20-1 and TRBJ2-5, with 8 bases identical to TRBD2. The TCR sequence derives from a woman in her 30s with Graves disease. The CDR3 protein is CSASAGGGETQYF. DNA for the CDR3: TGCAGTGCTAGTGCGGGAGGTGGGGAGACCCAGTACTTC.